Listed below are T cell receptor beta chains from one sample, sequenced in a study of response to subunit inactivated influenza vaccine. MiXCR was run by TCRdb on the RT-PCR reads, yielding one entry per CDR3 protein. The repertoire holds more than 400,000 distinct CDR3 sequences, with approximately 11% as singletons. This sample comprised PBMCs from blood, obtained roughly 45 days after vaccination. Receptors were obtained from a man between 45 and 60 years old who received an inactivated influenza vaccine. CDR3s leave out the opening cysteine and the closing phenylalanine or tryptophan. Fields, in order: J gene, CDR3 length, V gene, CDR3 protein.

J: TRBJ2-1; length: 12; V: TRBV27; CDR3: ASSLLTSGPEQF
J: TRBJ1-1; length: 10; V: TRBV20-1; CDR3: SARVRARGAF
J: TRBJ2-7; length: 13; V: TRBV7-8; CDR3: ASSGRTGSFYEQY
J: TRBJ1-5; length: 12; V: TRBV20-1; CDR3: SATRVDGNQPQH
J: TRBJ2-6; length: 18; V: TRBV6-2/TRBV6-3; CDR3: ASSYSIPRVPPSGANVLT
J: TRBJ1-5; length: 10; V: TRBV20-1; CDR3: SARDGNQPQH
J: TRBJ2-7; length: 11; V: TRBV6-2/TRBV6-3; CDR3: ATTRWEGLEQY
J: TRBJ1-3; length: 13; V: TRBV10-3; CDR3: AISDSGQAGNTIY
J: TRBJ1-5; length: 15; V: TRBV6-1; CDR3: ASSRSWTPYSNQPQH
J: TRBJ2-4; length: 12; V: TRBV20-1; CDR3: SASEGLAKNIQY
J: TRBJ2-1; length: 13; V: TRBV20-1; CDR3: SASRGRATYNEQF
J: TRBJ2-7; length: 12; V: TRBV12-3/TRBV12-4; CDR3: ASRPPEGAGEQY
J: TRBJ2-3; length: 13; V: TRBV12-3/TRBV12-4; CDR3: ASSLTGGGGDTQY
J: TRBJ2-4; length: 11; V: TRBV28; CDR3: ASSSEGGHIQY
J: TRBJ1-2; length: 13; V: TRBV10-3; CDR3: AIRPSSDRSYGYT
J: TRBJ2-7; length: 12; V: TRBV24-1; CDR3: ATSDPQDRDEQY
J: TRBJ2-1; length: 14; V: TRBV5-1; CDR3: ASSLAGGASYNEQF
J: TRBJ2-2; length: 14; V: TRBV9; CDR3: ASSVDGEVVTGELF
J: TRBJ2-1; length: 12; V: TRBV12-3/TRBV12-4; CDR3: ASSLAGADNEQF
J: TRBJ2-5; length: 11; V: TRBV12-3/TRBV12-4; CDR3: ASSFDRLETQY
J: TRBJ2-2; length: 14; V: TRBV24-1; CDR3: ATSDLLRSGPGELF
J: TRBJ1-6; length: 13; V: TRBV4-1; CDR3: ASSDRDKYNSPLH
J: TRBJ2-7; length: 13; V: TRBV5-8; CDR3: ASSFRPDILYEQY
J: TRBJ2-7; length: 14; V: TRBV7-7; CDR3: ASSPTVEGSNYEQY
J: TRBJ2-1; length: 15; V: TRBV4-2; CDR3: ASSQDSGLSSYNEQF
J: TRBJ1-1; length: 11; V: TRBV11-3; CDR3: ASSSVPNTEAF
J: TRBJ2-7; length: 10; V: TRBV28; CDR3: ASSLRESGQY
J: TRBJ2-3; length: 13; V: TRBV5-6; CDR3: ASSSGLAGGDTQY
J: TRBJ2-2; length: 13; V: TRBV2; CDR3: ASSEAYANTGELF
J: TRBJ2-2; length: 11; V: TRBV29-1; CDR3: SALTGADGELF
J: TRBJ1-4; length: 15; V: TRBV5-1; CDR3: ASTSLGVGVNNEKLF
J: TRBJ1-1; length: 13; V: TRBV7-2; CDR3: ASSLSMAAGTEAF
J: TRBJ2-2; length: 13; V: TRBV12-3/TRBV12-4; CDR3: ASSSSGRGTGELF
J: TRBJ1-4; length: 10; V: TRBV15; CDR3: ATSRDRQKLF
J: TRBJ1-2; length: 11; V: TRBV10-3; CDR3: AISGPGGYGYT
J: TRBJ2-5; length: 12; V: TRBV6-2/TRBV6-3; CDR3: ASRHGLAVSTQY
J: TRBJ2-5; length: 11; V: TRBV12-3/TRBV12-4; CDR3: ASSPGTVETQY
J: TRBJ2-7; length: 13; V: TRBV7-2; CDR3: ASSQRRDRGYEQY
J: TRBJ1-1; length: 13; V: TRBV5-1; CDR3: ASSLTDRVYTEAF
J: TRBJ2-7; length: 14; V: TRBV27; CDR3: ASSQGRGYLGVEQY
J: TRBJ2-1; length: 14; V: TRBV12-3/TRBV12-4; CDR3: ASSSGGTGGYNEQF
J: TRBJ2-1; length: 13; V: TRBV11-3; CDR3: ASSPRLAGSGEQF
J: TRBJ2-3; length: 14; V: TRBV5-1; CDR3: ASSRTSGGTTDTQY